Shown below are 21 T cell receptor beta chains from a single sample sequenced in a study of HIV-infected patients and healthy controls. MiXCR was run by TCRdb on the 5' RACE reads, yielding one entry per CDR3 protein. Seen here are roughly 70,000 distinct CDR3 sequences, 15% to 20% observed once, and the top ten hold approximately 5%. The sample was CD4+ T cells from blood. These receptors all stem from a human donor in good health.

This sequence joins TRBV4-2 and TRBJ2-1, with TRBD2 identical over 7 bases. V lost 5 bases, J lost 4 bases, and 20 bases stayed unmatched. Per the germline V gene, CDR1 is LGHNA and CDR2 is YNFKEQ. The CDR3 runs 19 residues. The CDR3 region has the DNA TGTGCCAGCAGCACTCGACCCTTCGTCAGCGGGGAGGGATACAATGAGCAGTTCTTC. Its protein product is CASSTRPFVSGEGYNEQFF.

The CDR3 nucleotides are TGTGCCAGCAGTGCCCCCGGGACAGGGCCAAGCAATCAGCCCCAGCATTTT. This codes for CASSAPGTGPSNQPQHF. The chain is built from TRBV12-3 or TRBV12-4 and TRBJ1-5, with 9 bases aligning to TRBD1. The CDR3 has 17 residues. The V segment lost 5 bases and the J segment 1 base; nucleotides outside the gene matches: 9.

The genes are TRBV18 and TRBJ2-5, with D unresolved. Germline-derived CDR1 and CDR2 are KGHSH and LQKENI. V was clipped by 5 bases and J by 4 bases, with 8 bases between them. The CDR3 contains 12 residues. CDR3 nucleotides: TGTGCCAGCTCAAGGTCCAGAGAGACCCAGTACTTC. Protein sequence: CASSRSRETQYF. The full variable domain, completed using reference TRBV18 and TRBJ2-5, is NAGVMQNPRHLVRRRGQEARLRCSPMKGHSHVYWYRQLPEEGLKFMVYLQKENIIDESGMPKERFSAEFPKEGPSILRIQQVVRGDSAAYFCASSRSRETQYFGPGTRLLVL.

This clonotype showed up many times. The J gene is TRBJ1-1, the V gene TRBV6-2 or TRBV6-3; possibly TRBD1 for D (6 bases). Trimming shortened V by 9 bases and J by 3 bases, and 8 bases separated the two germline ends. CDR1 MNHEY and CDR2 SVGEGT come from the germline V gene. CDR3 length: 11 residues. For the CDR3, the DNA is TGTGCCAGTGCAGGGGACACTGAAGCTTTCTTT. Translating gives CASAGDTEAFF.

This chain links TRBV28 with TRBJ1-4; D uncertain. Germline V gene data show CDR1 as MDHEN and CDR2 as SYDVKM. V was clipped by 2 bases and J by 3 bases, with 10 bases between them. The CDR3 is made up of 15 amino acids. In DNA form, the CDR3 reads TGTGCCAGCAGTTTAGGTTCCAGGCCTAATGAAAAACTGTTTTTT. Its protein product is CASSLGSRPNEKLFF. The complete variable domain, with remaining parts taken from reference TRBV28 and TRBJ1-4, reads DVKVTQSSRYLVKRTGEKVFLECVQDMDHENMFWYRQDPGLGLRLIYFSYDVKMKEKGDIPEGYSVSREKKERFSLILESASTNQTSMYLCASSLGSRPNEKLFFGSGTQLSVL.

In its sample, this clonotype was seen many times. The V and J genes are TRBV4-2 and TRBJ2-7; TRBD2 matches at 7 bases. The CDR3 runs to 16 residues. Germline CDR1 and CDR2: LGHNA and YNFKEQ. Trimming at V came to 4 bases and at J to 2 bases, leaving 11 bases not matched to a gene. This CDR3 is CASSPYSGGLTYEQYF. Here the CDR3 DNA reads TGTGCCAGCAGCCCCTACTCGGGGGGATTAACCTACGAGCAGTACTTC.

In its sample, this clonotype was seen a few times. The gene calls are TRBV6-6 and TRBJ1-2; D remains unclear. The germline CDR1 and CDR2 sequences are MNHNY and SVGAGI (reference sequence). This CDR3 has 14 residues. Deletions cut 0 bases from V and 1 base from J, with 6 bases between. CDR3 DNA sequence: TGTGCCAGCAGTTACTCGAACAGTAACTATGGCTACACCTTC. Its translation is CASSYSNSNYGYTF.

This clonotype showed up just a few times. J is TRBJ1-4 and V is TRBV18; TRBD1 matches at 9 bases. This CDR3 is built from 17 residues. CDR1 is KGHSH and CDR2 is LQKENI in the germline V gene. Trimming removed 4 bases from V and 10 bases from J; junction bases left unmatched: 16. CDR3 in amino acids: CASSLTGTRDRVGKLFF. The CDR3 coding sequence is TGTGCCAGCTCACTTACTGGGACGCGGGACAGGGTTGGAAAACTGTTTTTT.

This clonotype was seen a handful of times. J is TRBJ2-7 and V is TRBV7-2; either TRBD1 or TRBD2 may fit D (6 bases each). The V end was cut by 6 bases, the J end by 0 bases, with 12 bases between. Germline CDR1 is SGHTA and CDR2 is FQGNSA. The CDR3 extends over 14 amino acids. CDR3 sequence reads: CASRPGGLSYEQYF. The CDR3 DNA reads as TGTGCCAGCAGGCCCGGGGGCCTCTCCTACGAGCAGTACTTC. The full variable domain, with the rest looked up from reference TRBV7-2 and TRBJ2-7, is GAGVSQSPSNKVTEKGKDVELRCDPISGHTALYWYRQSLGQGLEFLIYFQGNSAPDKSGLPSDRFSAERTGGSVSTLTIQRTQQEDSAVYLCASRPGGLSYEQYFGPGTRLTVT.

This clonotype was observed once. The chain is built from TRBV19 and TRBJ2-2; maybe TRBD2 (6 bases). V lost 1 base, J lost 4 bases, and 7 bases lay in between. Germline CDR1 and CDR2: LNHDA and SQIVND (reference sequence). This CDR3 region has 14 residues. The CDR3 is CASSIGRGTGELFF. CDR3 sequence (DNA): TGTGCCAGTAGTATAGGGAGGGGCACCGGGGAGCTGTTTTTT.

The chain is built from TRBV20-1 and TRBJ1-3; 7 positions agree with TRBD1. After removal of 3 bases from V and 3 bases from J, the junction contained 2 bases not matched to a gene. CDR1 and CDR2 from the germline V gene are DFQATT and SNEGSKA (reference sequence). This CDR3 contains 13 residues. The CDR3 DNA is TGCAGTGCTAGGACAGGGAATGGAAACACCATATATTTT. Amino acids: CSARTGNGNTIYF.

This clonotype was seen a few times. The chain couples TRBV3-1 to TRBJ2-7; no reliable D call. CDR1 LGHDT and CDR2 YNNKEL come from the germline V gene (reference sequence). Trimming took 3 bases from V and 9 from J, leaving 12 bases between them. The CDR3 totals 12 residues. CDR3 loop: CASSHQWAVQYF. CDR3 sequence (DNA): TGTGCCAGCAGCCATCAATGGGCGGTGCAGTACTTC.

This clonotype showed up many times. V is TRBV6-5 and J is TRBJ1-1; D ambiguous. The germline V gene has CDR1 MNHEY and CDR2 SVGAGI. The CDR3 has 14 residues. V shed 4 bases and J shed 1 base, with 10 bases lying between them. In DNA form, the CDR3 reads TGTGCCAGCAGTTCCCCCCCCCGGAACACTGAAGCTTTCTTT. Its translation: CASSSPPRNTEAFF.

This clonotype was picked up a small number of times. V is TRBV20-1 and J is TRBJ1-1; D not resolved. Germline CDR1 is DFQATT and CDR2 is SNEGSKA (reference sequence). The CDR3 consists of 12 residues. Trimming removed 3 bases at V and 1 base at J, with 6 bases between. CDR3 sequence: CSARSKNTEAFF. Here the CDR3 DNA reads TGCAGTGCTAGGTCCAAGAACACTGAAGCTTTCTTT.

The DNA of the CDR3 is TGTGCCAGCAGCTCCCTCAGAGACAGTCGGGAGACCCAGTACTTC. It yields the protein CASSSLRDSRETQYF. The chain recombines TRBV7-9 with TRBJ2-5, with D possibly being TRBD1 (5 bases). Germline CDR1 and CDR2: SEHNR and FQNEAQ (reference sequence). The CDR3 contains 15 residues. V dropped 4 bases and J dropped 5 bases, with 17 bases sitting between them.

The gene calls are TRBV3-1 and TRBJ2-7; D uncertain. Germline V CDR1 and CDR2: LGHDT, YNNKEL (reference sequence). This CDR3 contains 14 residues. V dropped 3 bases and J dropped 2 bases, with 11 bases sitting between them. In DNA, the CDR3 is TGTGCCAGCAGCCACCCGACTGCGCCCTACGAGCAGTACTTC. This sequence encodes CASSHPTAPYEQYF.

This clonotype was detected a few times. The J gene is TRBJ1-2, the V gene TRBV10-2; D is undetermined. CDR3 length: 11 residues. The V end was cut by 3 bases, the J end by 4 bases, with 3 bases between. CDR1 and CDR2 from the germline V gene are WSHSY and SAAADI. The CDR3 nucleotides read TGCGCCAGCAGTGAACGCTATGGCTACACCTTC. Its protein product is CASSERYGYTF.

The chain couples TRBV5-5 to TRBJ2-5; no reliable D call. CDR1 is SGHKS, CDR2 YYEKEE, per germline (reference sequence). The CDR3 consists of 12 residues. With 3 bases removed from V and 9 bases from J, the gap between germline ends came to 12 bases. The CDR3 nucleotides are TGTGCCAGCAGCTCCCTACCTAGGGCCCAGTACTTC. It encodes CASSSLPRAQYF.

This clonotype appeared many times. The chain employs TRBV5-1 and TRBJ2-5, with D uncertain. There are 13 residues in the CDR3. The germline CDR1 and CDR2 sequences are SGHRS and YFSETQ. Trimming cost V 2 bases and J 2 bases, with 7 bases left between them. CDR3 sequence (DNA): TGCGCCAGCAGCTTCGTCGGGCAAGAGACCCAGTACTTC. It yields the protein CASSFVGQETQYF.

In its sample, this clonotype was seen many times. J is TRBJ2-2 and V is TRBV30; 8 nucleotides match TRBD2. Germline V gene lookup returns CDR1 GTSNPN and CDR2 SVGIG (reference sequence). The CDR3 is 15 residues long. Trimming at V came to 1 base and at J to 7 bases, leaving 8 bases not matched to a gene. CDR3 loop: CAWSGTSPLSGELFF. DNA of the CDR3: TGTGCCTGGAGTGGGACTAGCCCGTTGAGCGGGGAGCTGTTTTTT. The entire variable domain, with the rest obtained from reference TRBV30 and TRBJ2-2, is as follows: SQTIHQWPATLVQPVGSPLSLECTVEGTSNPNLYWYRQAAGRGLQLLFYSVGIGQISSEVPQNLSASRPQDRQFILSSKKLLLSDSGFYLCAWSGTSPLSGELFFGEGSRLTVL.

Points on this clonotype: A much larger clone lies a single base off, so this may be a read error. CDR3 residues: CASSLVPEYEQYF. The CDR3 DNA follows: TGTGCCAGCAGCTTAGTCCCAGAATACGAGCAGTACTTC. The chain uses TRBV7-8 and TRBJ2-7; D not resolved. CDR3 length: 13 amino acids. Germline V gene sequence: CDR1 SGHVS, CDR2 FQNEAQ. V lost 1 base and J 4 bases, leaving 8 bases between the germline ends.